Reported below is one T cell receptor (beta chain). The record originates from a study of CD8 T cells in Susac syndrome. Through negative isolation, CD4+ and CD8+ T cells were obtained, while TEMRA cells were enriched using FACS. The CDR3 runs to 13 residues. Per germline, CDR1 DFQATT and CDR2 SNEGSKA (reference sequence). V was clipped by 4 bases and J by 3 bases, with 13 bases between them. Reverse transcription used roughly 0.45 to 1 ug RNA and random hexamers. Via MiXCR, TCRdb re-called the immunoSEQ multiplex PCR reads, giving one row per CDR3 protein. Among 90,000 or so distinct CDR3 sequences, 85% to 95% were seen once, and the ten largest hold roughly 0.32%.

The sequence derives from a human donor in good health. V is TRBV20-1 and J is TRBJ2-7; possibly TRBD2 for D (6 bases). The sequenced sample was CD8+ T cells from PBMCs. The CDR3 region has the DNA TGCAGTGCTATTGGACGGGAGCACTACGAGCAGTACTTC. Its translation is CSAIGREHYEQYF.